Shown below are 21 T cell receptor beta chains from a single sample sequenced in a study of somatic mutations in cytotoxic T cells in rheumatoid arthritis. Using immunoSEQ multiplex PCR, the repertoire was profiled, and TCRdb retains in-frame clones only, with some absent. The sample shows 13,000 or so clones, less than 90% of them seen only once. Sequencing was done on a sample of CD8+ T cells sorted from blood. The receptors were sampled from a woman aged 55-70 years in good health.

The chain couples TRBV5-6 to TRBJ2-1; D perhaps matches TRBD2 (7 bases). Trimming cost V 1 base and J 5 bases, with 13 bases left between them. CDR3 length: 15 amino acids. Germline lookup yields CDR1 SGHDT and CDR2 YYEEEE. CDR3 coding DNA: TGTGCCAGCAGCTTGTGGGGGGCGGGGGACAATGAGCAGTTCTTC. Its translation is CASSLWGAGDNEQFF.

The chain couples TRBV7-2 to TRBJ2-7; D might be TRBD1 (5 bases). Trimming shortened V by 3 bases and J by 5 bases, and 14 bases separated the two germline ends. Germline loops: CDR1 SGHTA, CDR2 FQGNSA. CDR3 length equals 14 residues. The CDR3 DNA follows: TGTGCCAGCAGCTTCGACTGGGGCACCCACGAGCAGTACGTC. Translation: CASSFDWGTHEQYV.

This rearrangement joins TRBV9 to TRBJ1-2; the match to TRBD1 covers 8 bases. CDR1 and CDR2 (germline): SGDLS, YYNGEE. The CDR3 consists of 13 residues. Germline trimming cut 3 bases from V and 4 bases from J; bases unmatched to any gene: 2. The DNA of the CDR3 is TGTGCCAGCAGCGGTGGGACAGGCTATGGCTACACCTTC. Its translation: CASSGGTGYGYTF.

The chain uses TRBV20-1 and TRBJ2-1; D is unresolved. The CDR3 sequence is 11 residues long. Between the trimmed V and J ends, which lost 4 bases and 9 bases, there was a span of 10 bases. Germline V gene sequence: CDR1 DFQATT, CDR2 SNEGSKA (reference sequence). DNA for the CDR3: TGCAGTGCTAACGTCCTAGGTGAGCAGTTCTTC. This sequence encodes CSANVLGEQFF.

The chain couples TRBV28 to TRBJ2-3; 9 bases agree with TRBD2. Looked up from germline, CDR1 is MDHEN and CDR2 is SYDVKM. The CDR3 is made up of 18 amino acids. J lost 0 bases, V lost 3 bases, and 10 bases had no gene match. The CDR3 nucleotides are TGTGCCAGCAGTTTGACCTCTGCGGGGGGGCCCAGCACAGATACGCAGTATTTT. It codes for CASSLTSAGGPSTDTQYF.

The genes are TRBV7-2 and TRBJ2-5, with TRBD2 matching 12 bases. Germline trimming cut 0 bases from V and 2 bases from J; bases unmatched to any gene: 7. The CDR3 is made up of 18 amino acids. The germline V gene encodes CDR1 SGHTA and CDR2 FQGNSA. The CDR3 DNA is TGTGCCAGCAGCTTAGCGTCACTAGCGGGGGGTCCACAAGAGACCCAGTACTTC. This encodes CASSLASLAGGPQETQYF.

This clone was counted once. This chain joins TRBV7-2 and TRBJ2-7, with 7 bases identical to TRBD1. The germline V gene encodes CDR1 SGHTA and CDR2 FQGNSA. CDR3 length: 14 amino acids. V lost 2 bases, J lost 0 bases, and 1 base stayed unmatched. CDR3 DNA sequence: TGTGCCAGCAGCTTATGGGACAGCTCCTACGAGCAGTACTTC. Protein: CASSLWDSSYEQYF. Supplemented by reference TRBV7-2 and TRBJ2-7, the full variable domain reads GAGVSQSPSNKVTEKGKDVELRCDPISGHTALYWYRQSLGQGLEFLIYFQGNSAPDKSGLPSDRFSAERTGGSVSTLTIQRTQQEDSAVYLCASSLWDSSYEQYFGPGTRLTVT.

The chain recombines TRBV7-8 with TRBJ1-2, with D hard to call. Germline V gene sequence: CDR1 SGHVS, CDR2 FQNEAQ. V was trimmed by 1 base and J by 8 bases, leaving 11 bases between them. The CDR3 is 13 residues long. In DNA, the CDR3 is TGTGCCAGCAGCTTAGTATCTTCGGGAGGCTACACCTTC. Amino acids: CASSLVSSGGYTF.

The J gene is TRBJ2-3, the V gene TRBV11-2; 7 nucleotides match TRBD2. The germline CDR1 and CDR2 sequences are SGHAT and FQNNGV. This CDR3 comprises 14 residues. Trimming removed 3 bases from V and 2 bases from J; junction bases left unmatched: 2. The CDR3 is CASSLGGDTDTQYF. The CDR3, as DNA: TGTGCCAGCAGCTTGGGGGGGGACACAGATACGCAGTATTTT.

The chain uses TRBV28 and TRBJ1-2, with D hard to call. Germline V gene lookup returns CDR1 MDHEN and CDR2 SYDVKM. The V gene lost 5 bases and the J gene lost 4 bases, with 14 bases spanning the gap. The CDR3 totals 14 residues. CDR3 in amino acids: CASSPAGNGYGYTF. The CDR3, as DNA: TGTGCCAGCAGTCCGGCGGGGAATGGCTATGGCTACACCTTC.

The V and J genes are TRBV4-2 and TRBJ2-3, with TRBD2 matching over 12 bases. Looked up from germline, CDR1 is LGHNA and CDR2 is YNFKEQ. V lost 3 bases and J lost 3; bases outside the gene matches: 7. The CDR3 totals 17 residues. CDR3 in DNA: TGTGCCAGCAGCCAGACCTCTAGCGGGGGGGGGACAGATACGCAGTATTTT. It translates to CASSQTSSGGGTDTQYF.

The chain carries TRBV28 and TRBJ1-4; 9 bases match TRBD1. J lost 7 bases, V lost 3 bases, and 9 bases had no gene match. The CDR3 spans 16 residues. Germline V lookup: CDR1 MDHEN, CDR2 SYDVKM. The CDR3 reads CASSFMSGTGSEKLFF. In DNA, the CDR3 is TGTGCCAGCAGTTTCATGAGCGGGACAGGGTCTGAAAAACTGTTTTTT.

This clone showed up just a few times. The chain recombines TRBV4-2 with TRBJ2-3; TRBD2 is a possible D gene (6 bases). CDR1 LGHNA and CDR2 YNFKEQ come from the germline V gene. Between the trimmed V and J ends, which lost 4 bases and 1 base, there was a span of 12 bases. This CDR3 contains 15 residues. CDR3: CASSPEGRGTDTQYF. CDR3 coding DNA: TGTGCCAGCAGCCCGGAGGGCCGGGGCACAGATACGCAGTATTTT.

The chain recombines TRBV5-6 with TRBJ2-6; tentative D call: TRBD1 (5 bases). The CDR3 contains 16 residues. The germline V gene has CDR1 SGHDT and CDR2 YYEEEE. The ends were cut back, 1 base at V and 2 bases at J, with 10 bases in the middle. CDR3 sequence (DNA): TGTGCCAGCAGCTTGTTTGGGGCGGCTGGGGCCAACGTCCTGACTTTC. Translating it yields CASSLFGAAGANVLTF. Full variable domain (outside the CDR3, taken from reference TRBV5-6 and TRBJ2-6): DAGVTQSPTHLIKTRGQQVTLRCSPKSGHDTVSWYQQALGQGPQFIFQYYEEEERQRGNFPDRFSGHQFPNYSSELNVNALLLGDSALYLCASSLFGAAGANVLTFGAGSRLTVL.

DNA for the CDR3: TGTGCCAGCAGGCAGGGGGCTTGGGGCAATCAGCCCCAGCATTTT. Encoded protein: CASRQGAWGNQPQHF. The chain recombines TRBV28 with TRBJ1-5; 8 positions agree with TRBD1. Germline CDR1 reads MDHEN; CDR2 reads SYDVKM. CDR3 length: 15 residues. Trimming removed 6 bases from V and 2 bases from J; junction bases left unmatched: 6.

V is TRBV29-1 and J is TRBJ2-5; 7 bases align to TRBD1. This CDR3 comprises 12 residues. Germline V CDR1 and CDR2: SQVTM, ANQGSEA. J was trimmed by 3 bases and V by 6 bases; bases with no gene match: 4. The CDR3 region has the DNA TGCAGCGTGAGGACAGGAGAAGAGACCCAGTACTTC. Its protein product is CSVRTGEETQYF.

The chain combines TRBV11-2 with TRBJ2-7; 11 nucleotides align to TRBD1. CDR3 length equals 14 residues. The V gene's germline CDR1 is SGHAT and CDR2 FQNNGV. V lost 3 bases, J lost 3 bases, and 1 base stayed unmatched. The CDR3 nucleotides read TGTGCCAGCAGCTTGGGGACAGGGGGCTACGAGCAGTACTTC. Protein sequence: CASSLGTGGYEQYF.

The V gene is TRBV7-3, the J gene TRBJ1-1, with a possible D match to TRBD1 (6 bases). V was cut by 4 bases and J by 0 bases, with 12 bases left in between. The V gene's germline CDR1 is SGHTA and CDR2 FQGTGA. The CDR3 is 15 residues long. In nucleotides, the CDR3 is TGTGCCAGCAGCTCCTGGACAGCCATGAACACTGAAGCTTTCTTT. Its translation: CASSSWTAMNTEAFF.

This chain uses TRBV7-9 with TRBJ2-1, with D maybe TRBD1 (5 bases). CDR1 and CDR2 from the germline V gene are SEHNR and FQNEAQ (reference sequence). The CDR3 loop spans 15 amino acids. Trimming removed 7 bases at V and 3 bases at J, with 16 bases between. CDR3 sequence reads: CASTQTGRDYNEQFF. In DNA, the CDR3 is TGTGCCAGCACCCAAACCGGCAGGGACTACAATGAGCAGTTCTTC.

The V and J genes are TRBV5-1 and TRBJ2-7; 7 positions agree with TRBD2. The V gene's germline CDR1 is SGHRS and CDR2 YFSETQ. V lost 1 base to trimming and J lost 6 bases; unmatched junction nucleotides: 4. The length of the CDR3 is 13 residues. The CDR3 DNA is TGCGCCAGCAGCTTGTACTCTAGCGGCGAGCAGTACTTC. It is translated as CASSLYSSGEQYF. The full variable domain, rest sourced from reference TRBV5-1 and TRBJ2-7, is KAGVTQTPRYLIKTRGQQVTLSCSPISGHRSVSWYQQTPGQGLQFLFEYFSETQRNKGNFPGRFSGRQFSNSRSEMNVSTLELGDSALYLCASSLYSSGEQYFGPGTRLTVT.

The gene calls are TRBV19 and TRBJ2-7; D may be TRBD1 (6 bases). The CDR3 has 13 residues. Germline V CDR1 and CDR2: LNHDA, SQIVND (reference sequence). Trimming pared 1 base from V and 7 bases from J, leaving 11 bases between. The CDR3 is CASSIAGAREQYF. Here the CDR3 DNA reads TGTGCCAGTAGTATAGCAGGGGCGAGAGAGCAGTACTTC.